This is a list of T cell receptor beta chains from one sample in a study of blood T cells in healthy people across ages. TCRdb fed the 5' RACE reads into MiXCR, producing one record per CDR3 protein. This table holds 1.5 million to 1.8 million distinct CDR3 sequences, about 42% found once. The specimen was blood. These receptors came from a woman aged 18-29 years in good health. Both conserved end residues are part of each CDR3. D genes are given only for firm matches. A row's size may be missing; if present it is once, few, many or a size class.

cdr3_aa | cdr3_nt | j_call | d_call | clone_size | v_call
CASSIGLAGDRSYEQYF | TGTGCCAGTAGTATAGGCCTAGCGGGGGACCGCTCCTACGAGCAGTACTTC | TRBJ2-7 | TRBD2 | few | TRBV19
CASRLPGSSYEQYF | TGTGCCAGCAGGCTCCCGGGCTCCTCCTACGAGCAGTACTTC | TRBJ2-7 | . | few | TRBV6-2/TRBV6-3
CASSLSIGTGYGYTF | TGTGCCAGCAGTTTATCCATAGGGACAGGGTATGGCTACACCTTC | TRBJ1-2 | TRBD1 | . | TRBV12-3/TRBV12-4
CASSLLVLPQHF | TGTGCCAGCAGTTTATTAGTTCTGCCCCAGCATTTT | TRBJ1-5 | . | . | TRBV28
CASSRTSGELAKNIQYF | TGTGCCAGCAGTCGCACCTCGGGGGAACTAGCCAAAAACATTCAGTACTTC | TRBJ2-4 | . | . | TRBV12-3/TRBV12-4
CSVRGGSLYNEQFF | TGCAGCGTTAGGGGAGGGTCCCTTTACAATGAGCAGTTCTTC | TRBJ2-1 | TRBD2 | . | TRBV29-1
CASSLDSFSKYNEQFF | TGCGCCAGCAGCTTGGACTCCTTCTCCAAATACAATGAGCAGTTCTTC | TRBJ2-1 | . | few | TRBV5-1
CASSQEVALLETQYF | TGCGCCAGCAGCCAAGAAGTAGCGCTCCTGGAGACCCAGTACTTC | TRBJ2-5 | . | . | TRBV4-1
CATSIKLDGGRAANEQFF | TGTGCCACCAGCATAAAATTAGATGGCGGGAGGGCCGCGAATGAGCAGTTCTTC | TRBJ2-1 | TRBD2 | . | TRBV15
CASSLVRARAGELFF | TGCGCCAGCAGCCTCGTCAGAGCTAGGGCCGGGGAGCTGTTTTTT | TRBJ2-2 | . | . | TRBV5-1
CASSSQGSEKPFF | TGTGCCAGCAGTTCTCAGGGTAGTGAAAAACCGTTTTTT | TRBJ1-4 | . | . | TRBV6-6
CASSSLAGVKLYEQYF | TGTGCCAGCAGCTCTCTAGCGGGAGTTAAATTGTACGAGCAGTACTTC | TRBJ2-7 | TRBD2 | few | TRBV7-6
CSARERDLTSTDTQYF | TGCAGTGCTAGAGAGCGGGACTTGACTAGCACAGATACGCAGTATTTT | TRBJ2-3 | . | few | TRBV20-1
CATSDAVHYGYTF | TGTGCCACCAGTGATGCGGTGCACTATGGCTACACCTTC | TRBJ1-2 | . | few | TRBV24-1
CASSRQGAGNYGYTF | TGTGCCAGCAGTCGACAGGGGGCTGGTAACTATGGCTACACCTTC | TRBJ1-2 | TRBD1 | once | TRBV6-5
CASSYSRGQGALNEQYF | TGTGCCAGCAGTTACTCGCGGGGACAGGGGGCGCTTAATGAGCAGTACTTC | TRBJ2-5 | TRBD1 | few | TRBV6-2/TRBV6-3
CASSGTFWRDQPQHF | TGTGCCAGCAGTGGGACTTTCTGGCGGGATCAGCCCCAGCATTTT | TRBJ1-5 | . | . | TRBV6-2/TRBV6-3
CASSQVDRGLNTEAFF | TGCGCCAGCAGCCAAGTAGACAGGGGCCTGAACACTGAAGCTTTCTTT | TRBJ1-1 | TRBD1 | . | TRBV4-1
CASSLGAPYNEQYF | TGTGCCAGCAGCCTGGGGGCTCCCTACAATGAGCAGTACTTC | TRBJ2-7 | . | . | TRBV13
CAITPGNQPQHF | TGTGCCATCACCCCCGGGAATCAGCCCCAGCATTTT | TRBJ1-5 | . | few | TRBV28
CASSLGQGDKGEETQYF | TGTGCCAGCAGCTTAGGACAGGGCGATAAGGGTGAAGAGACCCAGTACTTC | TRBJ2-5 | TRBD1 | . | TRBV7-6